This TCR beta chain was recorded in a study of cytomegalovirus exposure and HLA in healthy donors (dated by TCRdb to 2017 to 2019). Looking at the study overall: An earlier analysis of roughly 500 of the donors reported over 250 Gb of sequence data and approximately 120 million unique TCR beta sequences obtained from roughly 180 million T cells. Of the 350 to 450 genotyped donors, around 81% fell in the genetic ancestry cluster associated with self-reported Caucasian donors. Several DR-DQ haplotypes were handled as single units for association and clustering because linkage in the cohort was strong. Roughly 300 gigabases of sequencing data and 70 million to 100 million unique TCR sequences were included in an early release covering roughly 700 HLA-typed donors. To predict cytomegalovirus infection status, the study combined high-throughput TCR immunosequencing, statistical association of individual TCRs with disease status, and machine learning. On average, roughly 200,000 unique TCR beta nucleotide sequences were sequenced per donor among about 400 genotyped donors of the cohort, with 15% to 20% of those sequences being non-productive. The aim of the study was to test whether cataloging public T cell receptors could identify signatures of past pathogen exposure. Class I and class II HLA loci were covered by the typing at four-digit resolution. The T cell repertoires of 666 subjects were profiled by immunosequencing and related to cytomegalovirus serostatus. Rather than drawing on any new phenotypic data, the later analysis identified candidate immune exposures from TCR beta sequences and the way those sequences occurred across donors. Every discovery cohort repertoire had been produced on one sequencing platform. Besides the first cohort of more than 650 subjects, a separate validation cohort made up of roughly 130 different subjects was used. The number of typed donors differed by locus: about 620-640 for A, B, C, DRB1 and DQB1; approximately 520 for DQA1; approximately 600 for DPA1; and about 470 for DPB1. Donor age, sex, ethnicity and CMV serostatus were compiled together with the repertoire data. A later analysis re-analyzed previously published TCR beta repertoires from 600 to 850 donors and added high-resolution HLA genotyping to study TCR occurrence patterns. A later genetic analysis took genome-wide SNP genotypes for 398 of the 666 donors and used that subset as a discovery cohort. An earlier analysis of fewer than 750 of the donors used high-throughput TCR beta sequencing to judge whether each TCR beta V gene segment behaved as functional or pseudogenic.

A remark on this clone: Its antigen is still unknown. Within one base of it there is no much larger clone, and no base qualities were kept.

Counted from cysteine to phenylalanine, this CDR3 has 14 amino acids. Only CDR3 DNA is held: 42 bases, read in frame from base 1. V and J are trimmed by 5 bases and 1 base, and the gene matches miss 4 bases of the junction. The germline V gene provides CDR1 SGHDT and CDR2 YYEEEE. The cohort comprised under 700 healthy bone marrow donors. At the time of sampling, every cohort member was nominally healthy, though immune exposures that went unrecorded were likely present. The donor tested CMV seronegative, placing the donor among the 350 to 400 seronegative members of the cohort. A peripheral blood sample was collected from each donor, and TCR beta sequencing was performed on peripheral blood mononuclear cells. The Qiagen DNeasy Blood Extraction Kit was used to extract genomic DNA from the blood cell samples. Overall results and qualifications from the work: For the cohort, immune exposure information was limited to CMV serostatus. According to a later analysis, most CMV-associated TCR beta chains appeared to be HLA-restricted, and the HLA associations seemed to be driven largely by CMV exposure. Strong co-occurrence of HLA alleles, especially DR and DQ, made assigning TCR associations to individual alleles difficult. A later analysis associated around 16,000 TCR beta sequences with specific HLA alleles at a false discovery rate of 0.05. A further reported finding was that TCR beta sequences accurately predicted the HLA-A and HLA-B alleles for most subjects in the first cohort. In a later analysis, HLA-associated TCR beta chains showed more clonal expansion and lower generation probabilities than non-associated chains that were equally common. According to a later analysis, parvovirus B19, influenza, CMV and Epstein-Barr virus appeared linked to several top co-occurrence clusters. In vitro tests confirmed that a few of the cytomegalovirus-associated TCR beta chains recognize cytomegalovirus antigens. Because HLA typing was unavailable for some donors at each locus, only the typed subset was used in association tests. It was suggested by the authors that the approach could potentially be generalized to other disease states and immunological phenotypes. A group of highly shared sequence variants was considered likely to be a technical artifact of the sequencing pipeline. Broadly in line with IMGT annotations, most TCR beta V segments showed up in productive rearrangements about 87% or about 30% of the time in an earlier analysis of 450 to 750 of the donors. Sequencing depth was assumed to be roughly uniform across donors in the presence/absence analyses, though that assumption may not hold. In the study, some 160 TCR beta chains were listed as associated with cytomegalovirus. Cytomegalovirus status was reported to be diagnosed by the classifier with high specificity and sensitivity in both the original and validation cohorts. Some IMGT-functional V segments, including TRBV6-2 and TRBV6-3, could not be told apart with the 87-base-pair reads, so those segments were excluded. The earlier analysis of about 600 of the donors excluded over 15 rarely observed V segments, including chromosome 9 orphons, because counts were too low. This cohort had only TCR beta chains sequenced, and the lack of alpha or paired-chain data limited which features could be detected. Across donors, most TCR sequences were observed very rarely, whereas some public TCRs were present in many individuals. Correlated functional status among segregating V segments might reflect linkage disequilibrium, but an unknown experimental factor could not be ruled out. Compared with the approximately 710-donor mean, donors in an Asian-associated ancestry cluster had fewer N-insertions in productive TCRs, according to a later genetic analysis. V-gene and J-gene trimming of TCR beta chains was associated with a missense DCLRE1C variant in a later genetic analysis, and the association was replicated in an independent cohort. In a later analysis, TCR association rates were found to vary across HLA loci, with the most associated TCRs seen for DRB1 alleles and the fewest for HLA-C alleles.

Library preparation was by the immunoSEQ multiplex PCR assay. The multiplex PCR relied on a mix of 60 forward primers for TCR Vbeta segments and 13 reverse primers for TCR Jbeta segments. Amplification of the CDR3 region of rearranged TCR beta genes was performed with a multiplex PCR assay on genomic DNA. Amplified TCR beta libraries were sequenced as 87-base-pair reads on the Illumina HiSeq System. Concerning the study's data processing: In a later analysis, tens of millions of unique TCR beta chains were counted across the roughly 670 repertoires, and some 10 million of these chains were shared by at least two donors. Raw reads were error-corrected and collapsed into unique sequences with a nearest-neighbor algorithm that merged closely related sequences to remove PCR and sequencing errors. CDR3 sequences were aligned to IMGT reference sequences to assign V, D and J gene segments. For a sequence to be retained, at least a six-nucleotide match to both a V gene segment and a J gene segment was required. Rearrangements were called productive when the CDR3 lacked stop codons and stayed in frame with V and J; all others were non-productive. CDR3 was defined by IMGT convention, running from the second conserved V-encoded cysteine to the conserved J-encoded phenylalanine. In an earlier analysis of around 540 of the donors, sequences lacking an unambiguous match to a single V gene segment were excluded. An earlier analysis of about 600 of the donors called V segments functional above 56.7% productive rearrangements and segregating when the between-donor standard deviation exceeded 5%. To diagnose cytomegalovirus status from the catalog of TCR beta chain sequences, a statistical classification framework was built. In a later analysis, V and J genes were assigned by comparing TCR nucleotide sequences against IMGT/GENE-DB human TR gene sequences. In a later analysis, CDR3 sequences and most-parsimonious VDJ recombination scenarios were assigned using the TCRdist pipeline. In a later analysis, every TCR beta chain was defined by the combination of its CDR3 amino acid sequence and its V-gene family, and reads without a unique V-gene family were dropped. To address suspected cross-contamination and a sequencing artifact, a later analysis removed 592 highly shared, low-generation-probability nucleotide sequences. In a later analysis, a clonal expansion index was calculated for each public chain from normalized within-repertoire ranks of inferred template counts. In a later analysis, generation probabilities were computed with a VDJ recombination model fitted to out-of-frame rearrangements, and the resulting probabilities were checked against IGoR. A later analysis scored TCR-TCR, TCR-HLA and TCR-CMV co-occurrence with hypergeometric tests, applying a repertoire-size bias correction to TCR pairs. To estimate false discovery rates, a later analysis permuted the HLA or CMV assignments 20 times. In a later analysis, co-occurring TCRs were grouped using DBSCAN, and TCRdist sequence similarity was added for clustering within HLA-allele-positive subsets. Repertoires with fewer than 30,000 or more than 120,000 public chains, plus five repertoires with anomalous nucleotide sharing, were excluded from co-occurrence clustering. TCRdb obtained this table from immuneACCESS and retained in-frame rearrangements with V and J assigned. These tables miss some clones; where compared with another copy, unresolved V genes account for less than half of the shortfall, and the remainder is unexplained. V, J and clone size derive from that table, while D and trimming were established from the DNA sequence. This sample is represented by some 220,000 clones; around 78% of them were singletons. 0.47% of the sample rests with the top ten.

Specimen: PBMCs. The sequence is built from TRBV5-6 and TRBJ1-1, and 8 junctional nucleotides match TRBD1. This sequence originates from a boy between 10 and 17 years old in good health and CMV-seronegative. The CDR3 sequence is CASRPGTGNTEAFF. The DNA sequence reads TGTGCCAGCAGGCCAGGGACAGGGAACACTGAAGCTTTCTTT.